This TCR beta chain originates from a study of OX40 agonist ivuxolimab in advanced cancers. About the investigation overall: Ivuxolimab was an agonistic, fully human IgG2 monoclonal antibody directed against OX40 (CD134), a costimulatory receptor. Intravenous ivuxolimab was administered to patients every 2 weeks at six dose levels: 0.01, 0.1, 0.3, 1.5, 3 and 10 mg/kg. Of the 50 or so patients in dose escalation, some 20 had hepatocellular carcinoma, approximately 15 had melanoma, 9 had renal cell carcinoma and 9 had head and neck cancer. A male proportion of roughly 80% and a mean age of approximately 60 years, ranging from 23 to 79, were recorded for the dose-escalation cohort. Patients were allowed to have had prior anti-PD-1, anti-PD-L1 or anti-CTLA-4 therapy, and approximately 41% of the dose-escalation patients had previously received checkpoint inhibitors. Partial responses occurred in three dose-escalation patients, of whom one had hepatocellular carcinoma and two had cutaneous melanoma. Peripheral TCRbeta sequencing aimed to test whether ivuxolimab altered TCR sequence diversity and caused clonal T-cell expansion. The paper describes the monotherapy dose-escalation part (N of about 52 patients) of the phase I trial of ivuxolimab. What the work shows at the level of the full study, not this receptor alone: The antigen specificity of the clonally expanded peripheral T cells was not determined. After ivuxolimab, CD8+ T cells had more expanded clones than CD4+ T cells on average. Low levels of normalized T-cell clonal expansion were also seen in some nonresponding patients. At doses of 0.1 to 3.0 mg/kg, clonal expansion of both CD4+ and CD8+ blood T cells was observed from baseline to week 6. In partial responders in the 0.1-3.0 mg/kg groups, normalized peripheral clonal expansion was found to be among the lowest, especially among CD8+ T cells.

Patients with a history of autoimmune disease or receiving systemic immunosuppression were excluded from the trial. In every dose cohort, peripheral blood was drawn for TCR sequencing at baseline, cycle 4 day 1, and cycle 7 day 1. Samples were obtained from an open-label, multicenter, first-in-human phase I dose-escalation trial of ivuxolimab. Adults with locally advanced or metastatic head and neck squamous cell, hepatocellular, melanoma or renal cell carcinoma were enrolled in the trial. Before TCR sequencing, CD4+ T cells and CD8+ T cells from peripheral blood were sorted into separate populations. Genomic DNA was extracted from sorted cells for sequencing of the TCRbeta CDR3 region. TCRbeta CDR3 regions were sequenced using the immunoSEQ Assay. As stored in TCRdb, this immuneACCESS dataset retains in-frame rearrangements with V and J assigned. A fraction of the clones does not appear; measured against another copy, unresolved V genes explain less than half of the discrepancy, and the remainder lacks a known reason. The sample profile shows tens of thousands of clones; around 89% of them were found once. Of the sample, less than 7.5% falls within the top ten clones.

Deletion took 6 bases off V and 0 bases off J, with a span of 15 bases between the germline ends. From the cysteine through the phenylalanine, the CDR3 covers 15 amino acids. The sequence is cut down to CDR3 DNA, 45 bases in frame from base 1. For CDR1 and CDR2, the germline V gene (reference sequence) lists LNHDA and SQIVND. Worth noting for this clone: The clone's antigen remains unknown. The sample holds no much larger clone one base away, and base qualities are not on file.

The sequencing used CD4+ or CD8+ T cells sorted from blood, collected in a trial of the OX40 agonist ivuxolimab. Recombination joined TRBV19 with TRBJ2-7; TRBD1 could be the D gene, as 6 bases match. This TCR was recovered from an adult with an advanced solid tumor such as melanoma, head and neck, liver or kidney cancer. CDR3 reads: CASRPGTRSSYEQYF. The DNA is as follows: TGTGCCAGTAGGCCCGGGACACGTAGCTCCTACGAGCAGTACTTC. Reference TRBV19 and TRBJ2-7 proteins supply the regions before and after the CDR3; the full variable domain is: DGGITQSPKYLFRKEGQNVTLSCEQNLNHDAMYWYRQDPGQGLRLIYYSQIVNDFQKGDIAEGYSVSREKKESFPLTVTSAQKNPTAFYLCASRPGTRSSYEQYFGPGTRLTVT.